The 31 T cell receptor beta chains below come from one sample, sequenced in a study of post-analysis software for immune sequencing data. Findings of the study overall: Five or six TRBV segments, including TRBV5-6, TRBV5-1 and TRBV20-1, were more frequent in patients than controls.

Sequencing libraries made from TCR beta cDNA carried unique molecular identifiers. TCRdb redid the calling of the PCR reads with MiXCR, one entry per CDR3 protein. The repertoire holds fewer than 550,000 distinct CDR3 sequences, under 40% seen once, with 4.5% to 7.5% in the top ten. Their antigens are not known. Sequenced material: blood. These TCRs come from a girl under 18 with multiple sclerosis.

This clonotype was seen once. The gene calls are TRBV6-1 and TRBJ2-1; 9 bases map to TRBD2. From germline, CDR1 is MNHNS and CDR2 SASEGT. The CDR3 consists of 16 residues. V was pared by 6 bases and J by 0 bases, with 6 bases of the junction left unmatched. This CDR3 is CASRVISGSSYNEQFF. CDR3 DNA sequence: TGTGCCAGCAGGGTTATTAGCGGGAGCTCCTACAATGAGCAGTTCTTC.

This clonotype appeared a few times. The V gene is TRBV5-6, the J gene TRBJ2-7; no reliable D call. The V end was cut by 3 bases, the J end by 2 bases, with 15 bases between. In germline, CDR1 is SGHDT, CDR2 YYEEEE. This CDR3 is 15 amino acids long. The CDR3 region is CASSSLSGRTYEQYF. The CDR3 DNA follows: TGTGCCAGCAGCTCCCTATCCGGCAGGACCTACGAGCAGTACTTC.

The chain employs TRBV9 and TRBJ2-6; D gene ambiguous. The CDR3 loop spans 14 amino acids. Trimming pared 0 bases from V and 6 bases from J, leaving 7 bases between. Germline V gene lookup returns CDR1 SGDLS and CDR2 YYNGEE. The CDR3, as DNA: TGTGCCAGCAGCGTAGGGGTATTGGCCAACGTCCTGACTTTC. This gives the protein CASSVGVLANVLTF.

This clonotype appeared a few times. The rearrangement links TRBV6-6 to TRBJ2-5, with TRBD2 as a possible D gene (6 bases). Germline V gives CDR1 MNHNY, CDR2 SVGAGI (reference sequence). CDR3 length equals 14 residues. V was clipped by 4 bases and J by 4 bases, with 13 bases between them. The CDR3 reads CASSFDPGLETQYF. DNA for the CDR3: TGTGCCAGCAGTTTCGATCCGGGACTAGAGACCCAGTACTTC.

This clonotype was seen a few times. The chain links TRBV29-1 to TRBJ1-4; weak D call: TRBD1 (5 bases). Germline V gene lookup returns CDR1 SQVTM and CDR2 ANQGSEA. CDR3 size: 12 residues. Deletions cut 3 bases from V and 8 bases from J, with 10 bases between. In DNA form, the CDR3 reads TGCAGCGTTGATGAAGGGGTGGAAAAACTGTTTTTT. It codes for CSVDEGVEKLFF.

For this clonotype: One junction end disagrees with the germline gene, perhaps due to a read error. The J gene is TRBJ2-3, the V gene TRBV12-3 or TRBV12-4; TRBD2 aligns across 9 bases. The length of the CDR3 is 13 residues. The CDR3 sequence is CASRRTSADMQYF. CDR3 bases: TGTGCCAGCAGAAGGACTAGCGCAGATATGCAGTATTTT.

A note on this clonotype: At one boundary the junction diverges from the germline segment, which might be a read error. The chain employs TRBV28 and TRBJ2-6; the D gene could be TRBD1 or TRBD2 (5 bases each). From germline, CDR1 is MDHEN and CDR2 SYDVKM. The CDR3 is made up of 16 amino acids. CDR3: CACSSPAGTGANVLTF. The CDR3 DNA reads TGTGCCTGCAGTTCCCCGGCAGGGACCGGGGCCAACGTCCTGACTTTC.

The chain carries TRBV10-3 and TRBJ2-5, with 9 positions matching TRBD2. CDR1 and CDR2 from the germline V gene are ENHRY and SYGVKD. The CDR3 spans 17 residues. Germline trimming cut 3 bases from V and 2 bases from J; bases unmatched to any gene: 10. In DNA, the CDR3 is TGTGCCATCAGTGACCCCGATGGGGCGGGGGGGCAAGAGACCCAGTACTTC. Encoded protein: CAISDPDGAGGQETQYF.

This clonotype was seen more than once but under ten times. The genes are TRBV20-1 and TRBJ2-5; perhaps TRBD1 as D (5 bases). CDR1 and CDR2 (germline): DFQATT, SNEGSKA (reference sequence). Trimming pared 0 bases from V and 5 bases from J, leaving 13 bases between. CDR3 length equals 14 residues. CDR3: CSARDPRQSETQYF. The CDR3 nucleotides are TGCAGTGCTAGAGATCCGCGACAGTCCGAGACCCAGTACTTC.

This clonotype was picked up one time. The chain combines TRBV6-1 with TRBJ2-3, with D possibly being TRBD1 (5 bases). Trimming took 1 base from V and 5 from J, leaving 13 bases between them. The CDR3 loop spans 15 amino acids. Germline V CDR1 and CDR2: MNHNS, SASEGT. The CDR3 loop is CASSEGQTARDTQYF. For the CDR3, the DNA is TGTGCCAGCAGTGAAGGACAGACCGCTCGAGATACGCAGTATTTT.

The rearrangement uses TRBV10-3 and TRBJ2-3; no firm D call. This CDR3 is built from 17 residues. Germline CDR1 and CDR2: ENHRY and SYGVKD. Trimming took off 0 bases at V and 0 bases at J, with 13 bases between the two ends. This CDR3 reads CAISESLVATSTDTQYF. In DNA, the CDR3 is TGTGCCATCAGTGAGTCGTTAGTGGCTACTAGCACAGATACGCAGTATTTT.

The chain has TRBV7-9 and TRBJ1-5, with 8 bases matching TRBD1. Per the germline V gene, CDR1 is SEHNR and CDR2 is FQNEAQ (reference sequence). Trimming at V came to 4 bases and at J to 5 bases, leaving 10 bases not matched to a gene. This CDR3 contains 16 residues. CDR3 DNA: TGTGCCAGCAGCTCCTCGCGGGCAGGGGGCGATCAGCCCCAGCATTTT. Its protein is CASSSSRAGGDQPQHF.

This chain links TRBV28 with TRBJ2-3; weak D call: TRBD2 (7 bases). The germline V gene has CDR1 MDHEN and CDR2 SYDVKM. CDR3 length: 16 residues. V was clipped by 5 bases and J by 0 bases, with 15 bases between them. CDR3: CASSGGGAGSTDTQYF. The DNA of the CDR3 is TGTGCCAGCAGTGGAGGGGGGGCCGGTAGCACAGATACGCAGTATTTT. Looking up the rest from reference TRBV28 and TRBJ2-3 gives the full variable domain: DVKVTQSSRYLVKRTGEKVFLECVQDMDHENMFWYRQDPGLGLRLIYFSYDVKMKEKGDIPEGYSVSREKKERFSLILESASTNQTSMYLCASSGGGAGSTDTQYFGPGTRLTVL.

The sample holds a few counts of this clonotype. V and J are TRBV29-1 and TRBJ2-5; D tentatively reads TRBD1 or TRBD2 (5 bases each). From germline, CDR1 is SQVTM and CDR2 ANQGSEA. The CDR3 length is 11 residues. V lost 5 bases, J lost 5 bases, and 9 bases lay in between. DNA for the CDR3: TGCAGCGTTAGGGGACGGGAGACCCAGTACTTC. Encoded protein: CSVRGRETQYF.

This rearrangement joins TRBV6-5 to TRBJ2-5, with D perhaps TRBD2 (5 bases). Germline lookup yields CDR1 MNHEY and CDR2 SVGAGI. Trimming pared 6 bases from V and 3 bases from J, leaving 14 bases between. The CDR3 runs to 14 residues. CDR3 residues: CASRYNSGKETQYF. The CDR3 DNA reads as TGTGCCAGCAGGTATAACTCCGGGAAAGAGACCCAGTACTTC.

The J gene is TRBJ1-4, the V gene TRBV18; D not certain. The germline CDR1 and CDR2 sequences are KGHSH and LQKENI. There are 14 residues in the CDR3. V lost 1 base, J lost 8 bases, and 11 bases lay in between. The CDR3 spells CASSPQLGEEKLFF. The CDR3 region has the DNA TGTGCCAGCTCACCACAACTTGGAGAAGAAAAACTGTTTTTT.

The gene calls are TRBV7-9 and TRBJ1-2; 8 bases agree with TRBD1. The CDR3 is made up of 14 amino acids. V dropped 5 bases and J dropped 4; count of bases not matched to a gene: 6. CDR1 is SEHNR and CDR2 is FQNEAQ in the germline V gene (reference sequence). CDR3 in DNA: TGTGCCAGCAGCCCACCAGGGGGCAGCTATGGCTACACCTTC. It yields the protein CASSPPGGSYGYTF.

The chain has TRBV9 and TRBJ1-1, with 10 positions matching TRBD1. Germline V gives CDR1 SGDLS, CDR2 YYNGEE. The J segment lost 5 bases and the V segment lost 2 bases, leaving 3 bases of the junction unmatched. This CDR3 contains 14 residues. Here the CDR3 DNA reads TGTGCCAGCAGCGTTGGACAGGGGGGTACTGAAGCTTTCTTT. This translates into CASSVGQGGTEAFF.

V gene TRBV27 combines with J gene TRBJ2-5; perhaps TRBD1 as D (6 bases). The CDR3 is made up of 13 amino acids. Deletions cut 0 bases from V and 11 bases from J, with 13 bases between. CDR1 is MNHEY, CDR2 SMNVEV, per germline (reference sequence). The CDR3 here is CASSLSQGREQYF. The CDR3, as DNA: TGTGCCAGCAGTTTATCACAGGGTAGAGAGCAGTACTTC.

In its sample, this clonotype was seen a few times. This rearrangement joins TRBV29-1 to TRBJ2-1, with D possibly TRBD1 on 5 matching bases. V dropped 0 bases and J dropped 1 base, with 7 bases sitting between them. CDR1 is SQVTM, CDR2 ANQGSEA, per germline. The CDR3 runs 14 residues. CDR3 sequence (DNA): TGCAGCGTTGAAGACAGGGCTTCCTACAATGAGCAGTTCTTC. It translates to CSVEDRASYNEQFF.

As concerns this clonotype: At one of its ends the junction is not consistent with the germline gene, which may arise from a read error. This chain uses TRBV6-5 with TRBJ1-2, with 7 bases lining up with TRBD1. The length of the CDR3 is 14 residues. CDR1 and CDR2 (germline): MNHEY, SVGAGI. DNA of the CDR3: TGTGCCTGCAGTTACTTAGACAGGGCAAAAGGCTACACCTTC. Protein product: CACSYLDRAKGYTF.

In regard to this clonotype: An end of the junction does not agree with germline; a read error may underlie this. The chain is built from TRBV5-1 and TRBJ2-7; 7 positions match TRBD2. Germline values: CDR1 SGHRS, CDR2 YFSETQ. The CDR3 contains 16 residues. CDR3 bases: TGCGCCAGCAGCTTAGAGATGACTAGCTCCCCCTACGGGCAGTACTTC. This translates into CASSLEMTSSPYGQYF.

This chain uses TRBV4-1 with TRBJ1-6; the D gene is possibly TRBD1 (5 bases). The V and J ends lost 0 bases and 8 bases respectively, with 23 bases between them. Germline V gene data show CDR1 as MGHRA and CDR2 as YSYEKL. The CDR3 has 19 amino acids. CDR3 loop: CASSQDAIWGGLLDSPLHF. The CDR3, as DNA: TGCGCCAGCAGCCAAGATGCGATATGGGGGGGGTTGTTGGATTCACCCCTCCACTTT.

This clonotype has more than one count but fewer than ten. CDR3 nucleotide sequence: TGCGCCAGCAGCTTGGGACTAGCAAACAATGAGCAGTTCTTC. It yields the protein CASSLGLANNEQFF. The rearrangement joins TRBV5-1 to TRBJ2-1; 7 positions agree with TRBD2. The germline CDR1 and CDR2 sequences are SGHRS and YFSETQ. The CDR3 sequence is 14 residues long. Germline trimming cut 0 bases from V and 5 bases from J; bases unmatched to any gene: 2.

The table lists this clonotype with a few counts. The chain couples TRBV6-5 to TRBJ1-2, with a possible D match to TRBD1 (5 bases). The CDR3 loop spans 15 amino acids. Trimming shortened V by 0 bases and J by 0 bases, and 8 bases separated the two germline ends. Per germline, CDR1 MNHEY and CDR2 SVGAGI. CDR3 sequence reads: CASSYSTTANYGYTF. For the CDR3, the DNA is TGTGCCAGCAGTTACTCGACGACAGCTAACTATGGCTACACCTTC.

Only a few counts were recorded for this clonotype. The V call is TRBV27, the J call TRBJ2-5; D not resolved. Between the trimmed V and J ends, which lost 6 bases and 4 bases, there was a span of 12 bases. Germline V gene data show CDR1 as MNHEY and CDR2 as SMNVEV (reference sequence). This CDR3 has 13 residues. In DNA, the CDR3 is TGTGCCAGCAGCAACCTAGGGCGAGAGACCCAGTACTTC. Translation gives CASSNLGRETQYF.

The chain employs TRBV7-9 and TRBJ2-5; the D gene is possibly TRBD2 (6 bases). V gave up 6 bases and J gave up 2 bases, with 19 bases separating them. The germline V gene encodes CDR1 SEHNR and CDR2 FQNEAQ (reference sequence). The CDR3 sequence is 16 residues long. The CDR3 reads CASSHGRRAGQETQYF. In DNA form, the CDR3 reads TGTGCCAGCAGTCATGGGCGCAGGGCGGGACAAGAGACCCAGTACTTC.

The J gene is TRBJ2-1, the V gene TRBV27; possibly TRBD1 for D (6 bases). The CDR3 is 15 amino acids. Trimming removed 5 bases from V and 0 bases from J, with 11 bases in between. Germline lookup yields CDR1 MNHEY and CDR2 SMNVEV (reference sequence). CDR3 protein: CASSPIRGSYNEQFF. As DNA, the CDR3 is TGTGCCAGCAGTCCGATCAGGGGCTCCTACAATGAGCAGTTCTTC.

V usage is TRBV5-6 and J usage is TRBJ2-3; 7 nucleotides line up with TRBD2. Germline V gene data show CDR1 as SGHDT and CDR2 as YYEEEE. The junction had 6 bases not matched to a gene; V was cut back by 0 bases and J by 2 bases. The CDR3 is 16 amino acids. CDR3 coding DNA: TGTGCCAGCAGCTTGGCCTCGGGACTATACACAGATACGCAGTATTTT. It is translated as CASSLASGLYTDTQYF.

This chain connects TRBV12-3 or TRBV12-4 to TRBJ2-3; 7 bases match TRBD2. V lost 1 base to trimming and J lost 3 bases; unmatched junction nucleotides: 7. This CDR3 contains 16 residues. CDR3 residues: CASSLEGWGGTDTQYF. The CDR3 nucleotides are TGTGCCAGCAGTTTAGAGGGGTGGGGGGGAACAGATACGCAGTATTTT.

The chain recombines TRBV6-5 with TRBJ1-1; D is undetermined. Germline V CDR1 and CDR2: MNHEY, SVGAGI. The V and J ends lost 10 bases and 5 bases respectively, with 17 bases between them. CDR3 size: 13 residues. CDR3 nucleotide sequence: TGTGCCATCAGACGGGGTAGAGGGACTGAAGCTTTCTTT. Its protein is CAIRRGRGTEAFF.